Listed below are T cell receptor beta chains from one sample, sequenced in a study of blood T cells in healthy people across ages. TCRdb passed the 5' RACE reads through MiXCR, listing each CDR3 protein once. The sample has more than 550,000 distinct CDR3 sequences, 22% seen once; the top ten hold roughly 22%. The sequencing sample was made of blood. The origin of the receptors is a man aged 65 to 79 in good health. CDR3s include the opening cysteine and the closing phenylalanine or tryptophan. The D gene is left open where the match is weak. Clone size appears in some rows only: once, few, many, or a class for an expanded clone.

V: TRBV7-8; D: NA; size: few; J: TRBJ2-4; DNA: TGTGCCAGCAGCTTAGGAGGGGGGTTGGCCCCCGGGCCGGGGCAAAACATTCAGTACTTC; CDR3: CASSLGGGLAPGPGQNIQYF
V: TRBV12-3/TRBV12-4; D: NA; size: few; J: TRBJ1-2; DNA: TGTGCCAGCGGACAACCCGACAGCAACTATGGCTACACCTTC; CDR3: CASGQPDSNYGYTF
V: TRBV28; D: TRBD1; size: many; J: TRBJ1-4; DNA: TGTGCCAGCAGCCCGGGACAGGGTTGGGAAAAACTGTTTTTT; CDR3: CASSPGQGWEKLFF
V: TRBV4-1; D: NA; size: few; J: TRBJ1-1; DNA: TGCGCCAGCAGCCCTGCCAACCACGTAAACACTGAAGCTTTCTTT; CDR3: CASSPANHVNTEAFF
V: TRBV29-1; D: NA; size: NA; J: TRBJ1-2; DNA: TGCAGCGTTGAACGAGGGCCGATCTATGGCTACACCTTC; CDR3: CSVERGPIYGYTF
V: TRBV20-1; D: NA; size: few; J: TRBJ1-4; DNA: TGCAGTGCTCAAGCAACTAATGAAAAACTGTTTTTT; CDR3: CSAQATNEKLFF
V: TRBV6-1; D: TRBD1; size: NA; J: TRBJ1-5; DNA: TGTGCCACCCAAGGACAGGGTTGGCAGCCCCAGCATTTT; CDR3: CATQGQGWQPQHF
V: TRBV29-1; D: NA; size: few; J: TRBJ1-4; DNA: TGCAGCGCGGCGCGGGGGGGGCTAGCTAATGAAAAACTGTTTTTT; CDR3: CSAARGGLANEKLFF
V: TRBV4-3; D: TRBD2; size: NA; J: TRBJ2-3; DNA: TGCGCCAGCAGCCAAATAAGCGGGAGTACAGATACGCAGTATTTT; CDR3: CASSQISGSTDTQYF
V: TRBV28; D: TRBD2; size: NA; J: TRBJ2-3; DNA: TGTGCCAGCAGACCAACTAGCGGGGGGGCTACGCAGTATTTT; CDR3: CASRPTSGGATQYF
V: TRBV3-1; D: NA; size: NA; J: TRBJ1-1; DNA: TGTGCCAGCAGCCAAGGACAGACCTCGAACACTGAAGCTTTCTTT; CDR3: CASSQGQTSNTEAFF
V: TRBV5-6; D: TRBD1; size: few; J: TRBJ2-5; DNA: TGTGCCAGCAGCGTGGCAGGGGGAGAGACCCAGTACTTC; CDR3: CASSVAGGETQYF
V: TRBV28; D: NA; size: NA; J: TRBJ2-5; DNA: TGTGCCAGCAGCCCGAATTCGGACAGCCAAGAGACCCAGTACTTC; CDR3: CASSPNSDSQETQYF
V: TRBV7-2; D: NA; size: many; J: TRBJ2-1; DNA: TGTGCCAGCAGCACGACTCGTAGCAGCCTCAATGAGCAGTTCTTC; CDR3: CASSTTRSSLNEQFF
V: TRBV30; D: NA; size: NA; J: TRBJ2-6; DNA: TGTGCCTGGAGTGTGACTGGGGCCAACGTCCTGGCTTTC; CDR3: CAWSVTGANVLAF
V: TRBV12-3/TRBV12-4; D: NA; size: NA; J: TRBJ1-4; DNA: TGTGCCAGCAGACGCGGAGGAAACGAAAAACTGTTTTTT; CDR3: CASRRGGNEKLFF
V: TRBV20-1; D: TRBD2; size: NA; J: TRBJ2-5; DNA: TGCAGTGCTAGAGATCTCTCGCGGGGGGAGAGGGAGACCCAGTACTTC; CDR3: CSARDLSRGERETQYF
V: TRBV7-3; D: TRBD1; size: NA; J: TRBJ2-1; DNA: TGTGCCAGCAGCCCCGGGACAGCACACTACAATGAGCAGTTCTTC; CDR3: CASSPGTAHYNEQFF
V: TRBV20-1; D: TRBD2; size: once; J: TRBJ2-5; DNA: TGCAGTGTTGGTGGGGGAGGGGAGACCCAGTACTTC; CDR3: CSVGGGGETQYF
V: TRBV12-3/TRBV12-4; D: NA; size: NA; J: TRBJ1-1; DNA: TGTGCCAGCAGTTTAGACAGGGAGGGTACTGAAGCTTTCTTT; CDR3: CASSLDREGTEAFF
V: TRBV29-1; D: NA; size: few; J: TRBJ1-4; DNA: TGCAGCTATTCGGGGGCGGATGAAAAACTGTTTTTT; CDR3: CSYSGADEKLFF
V: TRBV12-3/TRBV12-4; D: TRBD2; size: few; J: TRBJ2-1; DNA: TGTGCCAGCAGTCCCAGACTAGCGGGAGGGTTAGGTGAGCAGTTCTTC; CDR3: CASSPRLAGGLGEQFF
V: TRBV20-1; D: NA; size: few; J: TRBJ2-1; DNA: TGCAGTGGCTCCCGCCAGGCGATTAATGAGCAGTTCTTC; CDR3: CSGSRQAINEQFF
V: TRBV3-1; D: NA; size: NA; J: TRBJ2-1; DNA: TGTGCCAGCAGCCAAGGGACTGCCGGTGGCAATGAGCAGTTCTTC; CDR3: CASSQGTAGGNEQFF
V: TRBV2; D: NA; size: NA; J: TRBJ2-1; DNA: TGTGCCAGCGGGAGGCAGGGAATAAATGAGCAGTTCTTC; CDR3: CASGRQGINEQFF
V: TRBV6-2/TRBV6-3; D: TRBD2; size: NA; J: TRBJ2-1; DNA: TGTGCCAGCAGAAAACCGGGACTAGCGGGGGGGAACTTCGAGCAGTTCTTC; CDR3: CASRKPGLAGGNFEQFF
V: TRBV19; D: TRBD2; size: few; J: TRBJ2-1; DNA: TGTGCCAGTAGTATAGGGACTAGCGGGGCTGATGAGCAGTTCTTC; CDR3: CASSIGTSGADEQFF
V: TRBV7-2; D: TRBD1; size: NA; J: TRBJ1-5; DNA: TGTGCCAGCAGCTCCACAGGGGGCTCACAGCCCCAGCATTTT; CDR3: CASSSTGGSQPQHF
V: TRBV6-1; D: TRBD2; size: NA; J: TRBJ2-7; DNA: TGTGCCAGCAGCGAGGGACTAGCGGGGACTTTTCTCCTCTACGAGCAGTACTTC; CDR3: CASSEGLAGTFLLYEQYF
V: TRBV20-1; D: TRBD2; size: few; J: TRBJ2-2; DNA: TGCAGTGCTAGAGGAACTAGCGGGAGAAACACCGGGGAGCTGTTTTTT; CDR3: CSARGTSGRNTGELFF
V: TRBV4-3; D: NA; size: few; J: TRBJ2-1; DNA: TGCGCCAGCAGCGGCGTAGGAGGGCCCTACAATGAGCAGTTCTTC; CDR3: CASSGVGGPYNEQFF
V: TRBV29-1; D: NA; size: NA; J: TRBJ2-2; DNA: TGCAGCGGTCGATACGGGCCCGGGGAGCTGTTTTTT; CDR3: CSGRYGPGELFF
V: TRBV2; D: NA; size: once; J: TRBJ1-1; DNA: TGTGCCAGCAGTGAAGTTGGCAGGGACACTGAAGCTTTCTTT; CDR3: CASSEVGRDTEAFF
V: TRBV6-6; D: TRBD1; size: NA; J: TRBJ1-1; DNA: TGTGCCAGCAGCGGACAGGGATGGATGAACACTGAAGCTTTCTTT; CDR3: CASSGQGWMNTEAFF
V: TRBV12-3/TRBV12-4; D: TRBD1; size: few; J: TRBJ1-6; DNA: TGTGCCAGCAGTTTTACAGGGGGTGATTCACCCCTCCACTTT; CDR3: CASSFTGGDSPLHF
V: TRBV5-8; D: NA; size: NA; J: TRBJ1-4; DNA: TGTGCCAGCAGCTTGGTCCGGGCGCGGAATGAAAAACTGTTTTTT; CDR3: CASSLVRARNEKLFF
V: TRBV12-3/TRBV12-4; D: TRBD1; size: few; J: TRBJ2-5; DNA: TGTGCCAGCAGCCCGGGACAGGGTAACCGGGAGACCCAGTACTTC; CDR3: CASSPGQGNRETQYF
V: TRBV20-1; D: NA; size: NA; J: TRBJ2-4; DNA: TGCAGTGCTATCTCAAGCGGAGCGGGCAAAAACATTCAGTACTTC; CDR3: CSAISSGAGKNIQYF
V: TRBV27; D: NA; size: NA; J: TRBJ2-3; DNA: TGTGCCAGCAGTTTATCGAGAGGGAGAGTGCCCACAGATACGCAGTATTTT; CDR3: CASSLSRGRVPTDTQYF
V: TRBV5-1; D: NA; size: once; J: TRBJ2-5; DNA: TGCGCCAGCAGCTTGATTTCAGGGCCCGAAGAGACCCAGTACTTC; CDR3: CASSLISGPEETQYF
V: TRBV7-2; D: NA; size: few; J: TRBJ1-6; DNA: TGTGCCAGCAGCTTAGCGAGGCGACAGACTAATTCACCCCTCCACTTT; CDR3: CASSLARRQTNSPLHF
V: TRBV20-1; D: NA; size: NA; J: TRBJ1-1; DNA: TGCAGTGCTAGAGGGGGACAAGGCGACACTGAAGCTTTCTTT; CDR3: CSARGGQGDTEAFF
V: TRBV7-9; D: TRBD1; size: few; J: TRBJ1-2; DNA: TGTGCCAGCAGCCCTCCGGGACAGATAGTCTATGGCTACACCTTC; CDR3: CASSPPGQIVYGYTF
V: TRBV7-8; D: NA; size: NA; J: TRBJ2-5; DNA: TGTGCCAGCAGCCTGGCAGGTCTAGGAACCCAGTACTTC; CDR3: CASSLAGLGTQYF
V: TRBV6-6; D: NA; size: few; J: TRBJ2-5; DNA: TGTGCCAGCAGTCATGAGGGGTCGAGCTCCTACGAACAGTACTTC; CDR3: CASSHEGSSSYEQYF
V: TRBV28; D: NA; size: few; J: TRBJ2-7; DNA: TGTGCCAGCAACCAGGGGATTAGGCACGAGCAGTACTTC; CDR3: CASNQGIRHEQYF
V: TRBV18; D: TRBD1; size: few; J: TRBJ2-3; DNA: TGTGCCAGCTCACCAGGGACAGTGAACACAGATACGCAGTATTTT; CDR3: CASSPGTVNTDTQYF
V: TRBV3-1; D: TRBD2; size: few; J: TRBJ2-4; DNA: TGTGCCAGCAGCCAAGATCTAGCGGGGGCTAGCATTCAGTACTTC; CDR3: CASSQDLAGASIQYF
V: TRBV28; D: TRBD2; size: NA; J: TRBJ2-3; DNA: TGTGCCAGCAGAACCCCAGGCGGGGGTTGGGGGAATACGCAGTATTTT; CDR3: CASRTPGGGWGNTQYF
V: TRBV7-2; D: NA; size: few; J: TRBJ1-4; DNA: TGTGCCAGCAGCTTAGCGCCCCTGGGCGTGGGTGAAAAACTGTTTTTT; CDR3: CASSLAPLGVGEKLFF
V: TRBV7-8; D: TRBD1; size: NA; J: TRBJ1-5; DNA: TGTGCCAGCAGCTGGGACAGGGTAAATCAGCCCCAGCACTTT; CDR3: CASSWDRVNQPQHF